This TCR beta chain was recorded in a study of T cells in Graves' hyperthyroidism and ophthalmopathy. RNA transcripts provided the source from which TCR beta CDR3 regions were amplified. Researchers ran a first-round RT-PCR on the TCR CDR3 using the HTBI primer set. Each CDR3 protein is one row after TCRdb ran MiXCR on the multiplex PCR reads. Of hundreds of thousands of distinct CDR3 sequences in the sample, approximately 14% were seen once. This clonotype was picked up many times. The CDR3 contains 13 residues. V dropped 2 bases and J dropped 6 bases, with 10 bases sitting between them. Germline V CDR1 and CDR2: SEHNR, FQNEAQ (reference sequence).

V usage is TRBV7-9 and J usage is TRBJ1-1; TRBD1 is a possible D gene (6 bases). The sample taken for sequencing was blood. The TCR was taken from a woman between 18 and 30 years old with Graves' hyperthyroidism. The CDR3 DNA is TGTGCCAGCAGCTTACCGGGGGCAGCTGAAGCTTTCTTT. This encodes CASSLPGAAEAFF.